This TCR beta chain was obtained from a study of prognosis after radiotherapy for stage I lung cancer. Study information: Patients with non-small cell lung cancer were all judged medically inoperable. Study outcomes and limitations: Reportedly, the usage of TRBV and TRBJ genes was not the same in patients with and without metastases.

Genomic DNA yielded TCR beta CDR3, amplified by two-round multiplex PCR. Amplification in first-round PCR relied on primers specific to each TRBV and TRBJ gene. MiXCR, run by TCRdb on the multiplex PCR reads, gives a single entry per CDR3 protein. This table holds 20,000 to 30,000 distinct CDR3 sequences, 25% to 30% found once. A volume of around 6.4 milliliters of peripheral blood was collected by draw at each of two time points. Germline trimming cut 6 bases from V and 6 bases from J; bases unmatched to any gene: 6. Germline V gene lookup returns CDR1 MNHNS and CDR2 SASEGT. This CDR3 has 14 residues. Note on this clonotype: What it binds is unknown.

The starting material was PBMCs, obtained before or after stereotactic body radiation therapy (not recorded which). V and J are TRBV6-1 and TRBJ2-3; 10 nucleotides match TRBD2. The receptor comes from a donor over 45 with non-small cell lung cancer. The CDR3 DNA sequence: TGTGCCAGCAGCCGAGCGGGGGGGCCGGATACGCAGTATTTT. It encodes CASSRAGGPDTQYF.